Included here is one TCR beta chain sequence, with context. This clonotype occurred a few times. Its target antigen remains unknown. Base qualities were left out, and no much larger clone turns up one base away. These data come from a study of regulatory T cells in long-lasting Graves disease (dated by TCRdb to about 2021). Notes on the research overall: In the newly diagnosed Graves' disease group, patients had been taking antithyroid drugs for less than 3 months. This study used TCR sequencing and RNA sequencing of peripheral blood to compare persistent Graves' disease patients against newly diagnosed Graves' disease patients. A total of roughly 35 samples underwent TCR sequencing: some 13 from persistent and around 20 from newly diagnosed Graves' disease patients. The study was conducted in China and was registered as a clinical trial.

The investigation overall reported the following: Only peripheral blood was studied, because thyroid tissue, the primary lesion, was inaccessible. Preferential use of TRBV28, TRBJ1-2 and TRBJ2-5 was observed in persistent disease, whereas TRBV20-1 and TRBJ2-1 were favored in newly diagnosed disease. Compared with newly diagnosed patients, patients with persistent Graves' disease had lower TCR Shannon entropy and fewer highly expanded clones, which suggests clonal expansion. A larger number of public clonotypes was shared among persistent patients (more than 2,500) than among newly diagnosed patients (about 990). Sequencing and analysis were restricted to the TCR beta chain. The authors noted that the small sample size was a limitation that may lower accuracy.

Per the publication, the time point label means: newly diagnosed GD, antithyroid drugs for less than 3 months. RNA was extracted from PBMCs in TRIzol for both TCR sequencing and RNA sequencing. Graves' disease was diagnosed according to American Thyroid Association guidelines. Patients for the study were recruited at an endocrinology department in Xi'an, China. Each patient gave approximately 9.7 milliliters of peripheral blood, collected in an EDTA anticoagulant tube. Ficoll Paque Plus density gradient separation was used to isolate PBMCs, and no further T cell sorting was done. An Agilent 2100 Bioanalyzer and agarose gel were used to check RNA quality, while a NanoDrop 2000 measured RNA concentration. The germline ends are 14 bases apart after V is trimmed by 5 bases and J by 6 bases. The CDR3 measures 13 amino acids from cysteine to phenylalanine. This entry keeps only the CDR3 DNA: 39 bases, framed from base 1. Based on the germline V gene (reference sequence), the CDR1 and CDR2 sequences are LNHNV and YYDKDF.

Library creation used multiplex PCR. Sequenced on an Illumina HiSeq 4000. TCR beta libraries were built with iRepertoire HTBI primers and Arm-PCR amplification of CDR3 regions. Before sequencing, the PCR products underwent gel purification. Per the source publication's procedure: Gene usage analysis of CDR3 amino acid clonotypes used the approximately 62 TRBV and about 14 TRBJ segments found across samples. COPE and FqMerger were used to merge filtered high-quality paired reads into contigs. BLAST was used to align contigs to the IMGT TRBV, TRBD and TRBJ reference genes, and CDR3 was defined following IMGT. Clonotypes above 0.1% frequency were classified as highly expanded clones. Shannon entropy was used to measure repertoire diversity, and the Gini coefficient was used to measure V-J evenness. A clonotype was considered public if more than one individual shared it. Using fastp trimming at Q25 and MiXCR clonotype assembly, TCRdb reanalyzed the public sequencing data and kept in-frame beta chains. Rows with a matching CDR3 protein are joined into one entry that keeps the most common DNA and genes. The V and J calls, along with clone size, are taken from TCRdb and not from the paper's own processing. The sample table holds around 500,000 distinct CDR3 sequences, of which roughly 12% were seen once. In total, the top ten clones hold roughly 9.7% of the sample.

The same data also contributed to another study, on T cells in Graves' hyperthyroidism and ophthalmopathy. As noted in the second study: A patient counted as having stable Graves' hyperthyroidism if no progression to ophthalmopathy occurred over 18 months of follow-up. Hyperthyroidism patients were newly diagnosed, had a disease duration of under 2 months, and were aged 18 to 65 years. Patients with uncontrolled infections, other autoimmune diseases, pregnancy or lactation were excluded. Diagnoses were established on the basis of clinical symptoms, serum thyroxine and TRAb, thyroid ultrasound, and orbital computed tomography. The first round of RT-PCR for the TCR CDR3 was performed with the HTBI primer set and the Qiagen OneStep RT-PCR kit. Most expanded thyroid clonotypes (frequency above 0.001) were also found in blood, which suggests that blood repertoires may mirror thyroid immune responses. Ophthalmopathy was separated from stable hyperthyroidism by a 13 V-J signature model, with around 88% sensitivity and roughly 81% specificity obtained in cross-validation and 80%/75% obtained in testing. In validation, the model predicted progression to ophthalmopathy with over 65% sensitivity and about 72% specificity, a median of approximately 6.5 months before onset. To identify TCR V-J signatures that set the groups apart, the researchers used a discovery cohort of 100 patients, made up of 40 to 45 with Graves' ophthalmopathy and around 58 with stable Graves' hyperthyroidism. Prospective prediction of ophthalmopathy was tested in an independent validation cohort consisting of fewer than 20 hyperthyroidism patients and approximately 16 patients who later progressed to ophthalmopathy. The 75 to 100 discovery patients were randomly split 7:3 into training and test sets. In six Graves' hyperthyroidism patients, the study also compared T-cell repertoires from thyroid tissue with T-cell repertoires from blood. Following sampling, methimazole starting at 30 mg daily was given to hyperthyroidism patients, and high-dose intravenous methylprednisolone was given to ophthalmopathy patients. Libraries were constructed in a second round of multiplex PCR, after which size selection and purification were performed. Sequencing of the libraries was done on an Illumina HiSeq2000 using paired-end 100 bp reads. SOAPnuke was used to process the raw data, with reads discarded if the reads contained adapters or uncalled bases, had a mean Phred below 15, or lacked an exact constant-primer or identifier match. High-quality paired reads were merged using COPE v1.2.5, and each unique nucleotide sequence was defined as a clonotype. MiTCR v1.1 was used to align the clonotypes against IMGT TRBV, TRBD and TRBJ reference segments. Only V-J combinations with frequency above 0.0001, covering 99.2% of repertoires, were analysed. A TCS score was defined as the ratio between F50 (clonal expansion) and ExV (chaos), using BLOSUM62-based TCRdist between CDR3 peptides within each V-J. Welch's t-statistics and random forest reduced 514 V-J features to fewer than 15, which were used in a naive Bayes classifier (R e1071). No statistical method was used to fix the sample size in advance, and group allocation was not hidden from the investigators. According to the paper, TCR Vbeta CDR3 sequencing was carried out on 120 to 150 peripheral blood samples, which came from approximately 41 ophthalmopathy, 75 or so hyperthyroidism and approximately 17 progressor patients.

This TCR was recovered from a man under 40 with Graves disease. Donor details come from another sample of the same person, matched by shared clones. Here the sequenced sample was peripheral blood mononuclear cells (PBMCs), taken at new diagnosis, from a patient treated with antithyroid drugs. In this chain, TRBV15 is recombined with TRBJ2-7, with no D gene named confidently. The CDR3 in this case is CATSLSAGLEQYF. The bases read TGTGCCACCAGCCTCAGCGCCGGGCTCGAGCAGTACTTC. Full variable domain (CDR3 extended with the reference TRBV15 and TRBJ2-7 proteins): DAMVIQNPRYQVTQFGKPVTLSCSQTLNHNVMYWYQQKSSQAPKLLFHYYDKDFNNEADTPDNFQSRRPNTSFCFLDIRSPGLGDTAMYLCATSLSAGLEQYFGPGTRLTVT.